The 6 T cell receptor beta chains below all came from one sample that was sequenced in a study of response to subunit inactivated influenza vaccine. TCRdb reanalysed the RT-PCR reads using MiXCR and keeps one entry per CDR3 protein. Altogether roughly 630,000 distinct CDR3 sequences are present, about 15% being singletons, with the ten largest covering about 7.6%. Here the sequenced sample was PBMCs from blood, taken 14 to 15 days before vaccination. All receptors derive from a man aged 50 or older who received an inactivated influenza vaccine.

This clonotype has a handful of counts. The rearrangement links TRBV6-1 to TRBJ1-5, with 10 bases aligning to TRBD1. The CDR3 sequence is 17 residues long. V was clipped by 3 bases and J by 2 bases; unmatched bases: 7. CDR1 and CDR2 from the germline V gene are MNHNS and SASEGT. The CDR3 region is CASSDLFGTGGNQPQHF. CDR3 nucleotides: TGTGCCAGCAGTGACCTCTTTGGGACAGGGGGCAATCAGCCCCAGCATTTT.

This chain links TRBV12-3 or TRBV12-4 with TRBJ2-7; D may match TRBD1 or TRBD2 (5 bases each). This CDR3 region has 15 residues. Trimming took off 7 bases at V and 0 bases at J, with 16 bases between the two ends. The chain's CDR3 is CASTVGVGISYEQYF. The CDR3 nucleotides read TGTGCCAGCACTGTGGGGGTGGGGATCTCCTACGAGCAGTACTTC.

This clonotype occurred a few times. The rearrangement joins TRBV29-1 to TRBJ2-3; D uncertain. CDR1 SQVTM and CDR2 ANQGSEA come from the germline V gene. The V gene lost 4 bases and the J gene lost 0 bases, with 5 bases spanning the gap. This CDR3 has 12 residues. The CDR3 region is CSVGQSTDTQYF. The CDR3 region has the DNA TGCAGCGTTGGTCAGAGCACAGATACGCAGTATTTT.

The V gene is TRBV9, the J gene TRBJ2-1, with unresolved D. The germline gives CDR1 SGDLS, CDR2 YYNGEE. The CDR3 totals 15 residues. Trimming cost V 1 base and J 5 bases, with 13 bases left between them. CDR3 sequence (DNA): TGTGCCAGCAGCGTAAGCCCCGGGTTACACAATGAGCAGTTCTTC. This encodes CASSVSPGLHNEQFF.

This clonotype was found a few times. This chain uses TRBV20-1 with TRBJ2-3, with D perhaps matching TRBD1 or TRBD2 (5 bases each). In germline, CDR1 is DFQATT, CDR2 SNEGSKA (reference sequence). The CDR3 length is 13 residues. The ends were cut back, 5 bases at V and 2 bases at J, with 11 bases in the middle. The CDR3 coding sequence is TGCAGTGCTCGGGACGGAGCCACAGATACGCAGTATTTT. This codes for CSARDGATDTQYF.

This clonotype was observed a handful of times. The chain links TRBV2 to TRBJ2-4; D not resolved. This CDR3 has 13 amino acids. V was trimmed by 4 bases and J by 4 bases, leaving 8 bases between them. Germline values: CDR1 SNHLY, CDR2 FYNNEI. This CDR3 reads CASSVSRKNIQYF. CDR3 coding DNA: TGTGCCAGCAGTGTTAGTAGGAAAAACATTCAGTACTTC.